The sequence of this T cell receptor beta chain was determined in a study of T cells in narcolepsy. The CDR3 loop spans 15 amino acids. V shed 4 bases and J 6 bases; nucleotides not matched to a gene: 8. Germline V gene data show CDR1 as SNHLY and CDR2 as FYNNEI. Clones were read by immunoSEQ multiplex PCR, and TCRdb kept only the in-frame ones, dropping some. The table shows fewer than 30,000 clones, with 85% occurring only once. The sequenced sample consisted of memory (CD45RA-) CD4+ T cells from blood. This TCR was recovered from a human donor in good health. The V and J genes are TRBV2 and TRBJ2-1, with TRBD2 identical over 8 bases. DNA for the CDR3: TGTGCCAGCAGTGTTACTAGCGGATCAAGCAATGAGCAGTTCTTC. Translation gives CASSVTSGSSNEQFF.